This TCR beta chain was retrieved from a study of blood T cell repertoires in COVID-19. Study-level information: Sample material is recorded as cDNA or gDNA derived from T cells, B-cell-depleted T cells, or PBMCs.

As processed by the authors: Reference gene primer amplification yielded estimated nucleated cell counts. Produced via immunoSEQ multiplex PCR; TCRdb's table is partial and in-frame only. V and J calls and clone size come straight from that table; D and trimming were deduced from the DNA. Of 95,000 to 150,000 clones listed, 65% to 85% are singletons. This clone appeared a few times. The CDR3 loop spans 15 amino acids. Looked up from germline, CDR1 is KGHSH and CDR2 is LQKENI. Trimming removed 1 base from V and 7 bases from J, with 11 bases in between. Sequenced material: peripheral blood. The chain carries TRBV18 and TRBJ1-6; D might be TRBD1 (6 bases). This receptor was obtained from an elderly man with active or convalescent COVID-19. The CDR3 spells CASSPQEQGNSPLHF. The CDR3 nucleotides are TGTGCCAGCTCACCACAGGAACAGGGAAATTCACCCCTCCACTTT.